The rows below give T cell receptor beta chains drawn from one sample of a study of OX40 agonist ivuxolimab in advanced cancers. The repertoire was sequenced with immunoSEQ multiplex PCR; TCRdb's copy has only in-frame clones and lacks some. The sample lists 80,000 or so clones, 75% to 90% occurring once. The starting material was CD4+ or CD8+ T cells sorted from blood, obtained in a trial of the OX40 agonist ivuxolimab. All receptors derive from an adult with an advanced solid tumor such as melanoma, head and neck, liver or kidney cancer. Both conserved end residues are part of each CDR3.

j_gene: TRBJ1-2
v_gene: TRBV4-1
CDR3aa: CASSQVGQGKGTGYGYTF

j_gene: TRBJ2-2
v_gene: TRBV7-3
CDR3aa: CASSSSGVSTGELFF

j_gene: TRBJ2-1
v_gene: TRBV5-8
CDR3aa: CASSLGLVYNEQFF

j_gene: TRBJ2-5
v_gene: TRBV9
CDR3aa: CASSLGLAGGQETQYF

j_gene: TRBJ2-3
v_gene: TRBV2
CDR3aa: CASKGGAVSTDTQYF

j_gene: TRBJ2-7
v_gene: TRBV5-4
CDR3aa: CAMRAGSYSYEQYF

j_gene: TRBJ2-7
v_gene: TRBV30
CDR3aa: CAWSKAGGYEQYF

j_gene: TRBJ2-7
v_gene: TRBV18
CDR3aa: CASSPLGLAGHEQYF

j_gene: TRBJ2-5
v_gene: TRBV5-1
CDR3aa: CASSRQAQETQYF

j_gene: TRBJ1-1
v_gene: TRBV19
CDR3aa: CASSIRAPNTEAFF

j_gene: TRBJ1-2
v_gene: TRBV7-8
CDR3aa: CASSTGWRNYGYTF

j_gene: TRBJ2-1
v_gene: TRBV2
CDR3aa: CASIGTISYNEQFF

j_gene: TRBJ2-1
v_gene: TRBV4-1
CDR3aa: CASSLDEAGGNEQFF

j_gene: TRBJ1-4
v_gene: TRBV30
CDR3aa: CAGGGRLAEKLFF

j_gene: TRBJ2-3
v_gene: TRBV2
CDR3aa: CASSEPVPLSTDTQYF

j_gene: TRBJ1-2
v_gene: TRBV6-5
CDR3aa: CASSHKGAGYTF

j_gene: TRBJ2-2
v_gene: TRBV28
CDR3aa: CASNIPNTGELFF

j_gene: TRBJ2-2
v_gene: TRBV4-1
CDR3aa: CASSYRQGSNTGELFF

j_gene: TRBJ2-7
v_gene: TRBV5-1
CDR3aa: CASSLEVRAYEQYF

j_gene: TRBJ2-2
v_gene: TRBV6-6
CDR3aa: CASISWNTGELFF

j_gene: TRBJ2-4
v_gene: TRBV25-1
CDR3aa: CASSEGTGGYHAKNIQYF

j_gene: TRBJ2-6
v_gene: TRBV28
CDR3aa: CASSLNRPGANVLTF

j_gene: TRBJ2-3
v_gene: TRBV10-3
CDR3aa: CAISASTDTQYF

j_gene: TRBJ2-2
v_gene: TRBV7-2
CDR3aa: CASSSGLYTGELFF

j_gene: TRBJ1-1
v_gene: TRBV7-3
CDR3aa: CASSSDRGRAFF

j_gene: TRBJ1-4
v_gene: TRBV5-6
CDR3aa: CASSATGIGEKLFF

j_gene: TRBJ2-1
v_gene: TRBV19
CDR3aa: CASSGIRGNEQFF

j_gene: TRBJ1-2
v_gene: TRBV28
CDR3aa: CASSLVDYGYTF

j_gene: TRBJ1-5
v_gene: TRBV7-8
CDR3aa: CASSPREPVYSNQPQHF

j_gene: TRBJ1-2
v_gene: TRBV7-2
CDR3aa: CASSPPGDYGYTF

j_gene: TRBJ2-7
v_gene: TRBV21-1
CDR3aa: CASRRTGRLAGGWQYEQYF

j_gene: TRBJ2-3
v_gene: TRBV11-1
CDR3aa: CASSPMRGGAGTDTQYF

j_gene: TRBJ1-3
v_gene: TRBV5-1
CDR3aa: CASSPGVGVDGNTIYF

j_gene: TRBJ2-5
v_gene: TRBV7-8
CDR3aa: CASSLPRQETQYF

j_gene: TRBJ1-5
v_gene: TRBV15
CDR3aa: CATSRDGGAGDQPQHF

j_gene: TRBJ2-5
v_gene: TRBV7-2
CDR3aa: CASSLKVPLAGARGPQYF

j_gene: TRBJ2-7
v_gene: TRBV4-1
CDR3aa: CASSQLGLADYEQYF

j_gene: TRBJ2-2
v_gene: TRBV5-1
CDR3aa: CASRLGGPGELFF

j_gene: TRBJ2-3
v_gene: TRBV7-9
CDR3aa: CASSSAVGSTGTQYF

j_gene: TRBJ2-2
v_gene: TRBV6-1
CDR3aa: CASSEEGRTGELFF

j_gene: TRBJ1-5
v_gene: TRBV7-2
CDR3aa: CASSLSREQPQHF

j_gene: TRBJ1-5
v_gene: TRBV28
CDR3aa: CASSLRGTLNQPQHF

j_gene: TRBJ2-3
v_gene: TRBV5-1
CDR3aa: CASSHTTDTQYF

j_gene: TRBJ1-2
v_gene: TRBV7-3
CDR3aa: CASSPSAGVGYTF

j_gene: TRBJ1-1
v_gene: TRBV6-5
CDR3aa: CASTRTAGMNTEAFF

j_gene: TRBJ1-6
v_gene: TRBV5-6
CDR3aa: CASSLNWQTLNSPLHF

j_gene: TRBJ2-7
v_gene: TRBV5-6
CDR3aa: CASSSASYEQYF